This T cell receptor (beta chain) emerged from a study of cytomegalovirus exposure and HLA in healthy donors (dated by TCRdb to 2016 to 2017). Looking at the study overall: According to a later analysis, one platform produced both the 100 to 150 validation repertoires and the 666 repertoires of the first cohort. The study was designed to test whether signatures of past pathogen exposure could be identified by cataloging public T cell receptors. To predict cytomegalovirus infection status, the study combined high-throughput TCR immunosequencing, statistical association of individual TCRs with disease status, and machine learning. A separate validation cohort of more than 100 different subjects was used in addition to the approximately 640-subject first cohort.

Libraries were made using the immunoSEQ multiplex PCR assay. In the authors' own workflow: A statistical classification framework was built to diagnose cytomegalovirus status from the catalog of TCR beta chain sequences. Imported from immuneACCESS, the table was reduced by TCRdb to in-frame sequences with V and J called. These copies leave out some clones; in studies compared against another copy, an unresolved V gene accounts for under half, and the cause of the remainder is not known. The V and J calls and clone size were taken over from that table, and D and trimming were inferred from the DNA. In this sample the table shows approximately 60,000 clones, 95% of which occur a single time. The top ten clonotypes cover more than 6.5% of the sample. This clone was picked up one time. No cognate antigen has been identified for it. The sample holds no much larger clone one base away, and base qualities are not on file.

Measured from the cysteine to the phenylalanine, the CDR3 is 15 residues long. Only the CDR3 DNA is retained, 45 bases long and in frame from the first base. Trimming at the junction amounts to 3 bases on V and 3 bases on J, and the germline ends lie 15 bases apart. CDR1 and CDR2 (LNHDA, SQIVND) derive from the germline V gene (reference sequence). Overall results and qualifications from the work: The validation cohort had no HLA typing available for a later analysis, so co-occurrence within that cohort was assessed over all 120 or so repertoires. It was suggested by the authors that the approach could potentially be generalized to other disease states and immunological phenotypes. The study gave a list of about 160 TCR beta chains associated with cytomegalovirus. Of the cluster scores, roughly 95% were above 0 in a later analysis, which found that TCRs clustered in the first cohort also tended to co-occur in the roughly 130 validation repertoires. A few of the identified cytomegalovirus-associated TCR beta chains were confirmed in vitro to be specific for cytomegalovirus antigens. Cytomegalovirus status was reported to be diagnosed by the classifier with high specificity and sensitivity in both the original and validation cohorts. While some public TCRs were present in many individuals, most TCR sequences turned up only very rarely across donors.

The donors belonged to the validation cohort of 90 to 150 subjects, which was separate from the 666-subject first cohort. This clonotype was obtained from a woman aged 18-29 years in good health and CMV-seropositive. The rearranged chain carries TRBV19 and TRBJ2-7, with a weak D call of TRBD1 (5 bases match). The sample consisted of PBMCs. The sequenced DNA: TGTGCCAGTAGTATGATTCCAGGGTCCGTCTACGAGCAGTACTTC. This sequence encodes CASSMIPGSVYEQYF.